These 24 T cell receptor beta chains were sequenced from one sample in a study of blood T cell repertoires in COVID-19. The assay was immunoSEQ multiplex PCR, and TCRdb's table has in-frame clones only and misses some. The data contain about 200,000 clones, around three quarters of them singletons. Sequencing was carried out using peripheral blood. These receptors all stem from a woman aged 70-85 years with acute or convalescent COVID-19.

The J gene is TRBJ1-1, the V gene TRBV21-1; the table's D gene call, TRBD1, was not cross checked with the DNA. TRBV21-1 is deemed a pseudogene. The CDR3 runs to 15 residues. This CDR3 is CASSKGRTGSTEAFF. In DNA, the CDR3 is TGTGCCAGCAGCAAAGGGCGGACAGGGAGCACTGAAGCTTTCTTT.

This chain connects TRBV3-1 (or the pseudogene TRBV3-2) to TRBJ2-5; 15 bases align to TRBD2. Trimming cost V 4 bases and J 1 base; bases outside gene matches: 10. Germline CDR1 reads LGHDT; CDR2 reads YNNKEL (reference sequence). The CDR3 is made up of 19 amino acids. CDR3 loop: CASSPIVGTSGRSQETQYF. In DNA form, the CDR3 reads TGTGCCAGCAGCCCCATAGTTGGGACTAGCGGGAGGTCCCAAGAGACCCAGTACTTC.

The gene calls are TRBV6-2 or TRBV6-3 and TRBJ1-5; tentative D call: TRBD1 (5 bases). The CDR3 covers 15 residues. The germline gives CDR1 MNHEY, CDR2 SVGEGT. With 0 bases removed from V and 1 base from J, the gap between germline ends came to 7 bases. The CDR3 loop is CASSYSGGSNQPQHF. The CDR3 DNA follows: TGTGCCAGCAGTTACTCGGGGGGAAGCAATCAGCCCCAGCATTTT.

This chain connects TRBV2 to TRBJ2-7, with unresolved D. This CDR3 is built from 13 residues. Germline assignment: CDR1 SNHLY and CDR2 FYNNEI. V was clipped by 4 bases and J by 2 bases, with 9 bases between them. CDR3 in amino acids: CASSARLTYEQYF. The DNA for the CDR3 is TGTGCCAGCAGTGCCAGGCTGACCTACGAGCAGTACTTC.

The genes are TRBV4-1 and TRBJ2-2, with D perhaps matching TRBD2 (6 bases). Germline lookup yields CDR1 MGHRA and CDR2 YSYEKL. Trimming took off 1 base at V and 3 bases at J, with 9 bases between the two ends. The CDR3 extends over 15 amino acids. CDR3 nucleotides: TGCGCCAGCAGCCAAGTGTCGGGGGACACCGGGGAGCTGTTTTTT. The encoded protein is CASSQVSGDTGELFF.

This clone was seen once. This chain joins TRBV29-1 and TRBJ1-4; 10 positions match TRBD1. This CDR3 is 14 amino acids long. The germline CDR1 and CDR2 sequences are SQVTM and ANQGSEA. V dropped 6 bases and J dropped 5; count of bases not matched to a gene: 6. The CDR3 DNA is TGCAGCGTACCCGCGGGACAGGGGAATGAAAAACTGTTTTTT. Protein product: CSVPAGQGNEKLFF.

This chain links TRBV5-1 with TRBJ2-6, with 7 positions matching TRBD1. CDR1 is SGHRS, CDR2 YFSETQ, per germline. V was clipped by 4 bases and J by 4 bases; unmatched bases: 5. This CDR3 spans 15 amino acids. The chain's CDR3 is CASSTQGTGANVLTF. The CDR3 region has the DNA TGCGCCAGCAGCACACAGGGGACCGGGGCCAACGTCCTGACTTTC.

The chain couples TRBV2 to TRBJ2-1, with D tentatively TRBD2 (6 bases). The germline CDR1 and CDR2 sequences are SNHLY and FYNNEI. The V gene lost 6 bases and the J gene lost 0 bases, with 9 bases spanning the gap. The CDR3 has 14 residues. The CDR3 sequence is CASRGGASYNEQFF. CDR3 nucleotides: TGTGCCAGCAGAGGCGGGGCCTCCTACAATGAGCAGTTCTTC. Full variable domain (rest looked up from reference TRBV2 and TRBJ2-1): EPEVTQTPSHQVTQMGQEVILRCVPISNHLYFYWYRQILGQKVEFLVSFYNNEISEKSEIFDDQFSVERPDGSNFTLKIRSTKLEDSAMYFCASRGGASYNEQFFGPGTRLTVL.

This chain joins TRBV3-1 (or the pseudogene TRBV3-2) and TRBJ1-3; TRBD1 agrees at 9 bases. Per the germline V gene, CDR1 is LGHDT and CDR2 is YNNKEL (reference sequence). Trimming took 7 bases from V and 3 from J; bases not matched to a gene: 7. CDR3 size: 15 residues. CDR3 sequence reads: CASKPTGGFGNTIYF. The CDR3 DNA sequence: TGTGCCAGCAAACCTACAGGGGGCTTTGGAAACACCATATATTTT.

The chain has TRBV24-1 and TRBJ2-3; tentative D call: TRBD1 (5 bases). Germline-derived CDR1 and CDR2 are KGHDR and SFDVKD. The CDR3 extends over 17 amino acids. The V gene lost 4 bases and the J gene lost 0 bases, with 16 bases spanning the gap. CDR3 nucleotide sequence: TGTGCCACCAGTGAACTAACTACAGGTTTTAGCACAGATACGCAGTATTTT. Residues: CATSELTTGFSTDTQYF.

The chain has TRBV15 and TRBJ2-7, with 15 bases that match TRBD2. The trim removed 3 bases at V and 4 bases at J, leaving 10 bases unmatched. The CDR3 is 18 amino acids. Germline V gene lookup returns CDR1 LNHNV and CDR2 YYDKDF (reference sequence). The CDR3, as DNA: TGTGCCACCAGCAGGTGGACTAGCGGGAGGGCCGAATGGTACGAGCAGTACTTC. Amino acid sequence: CATSRWTSGRAEWYEQYF.

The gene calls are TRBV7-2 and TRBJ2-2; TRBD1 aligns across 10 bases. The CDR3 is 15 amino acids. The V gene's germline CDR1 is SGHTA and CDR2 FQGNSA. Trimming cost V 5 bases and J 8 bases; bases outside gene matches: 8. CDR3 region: CASSTLGQGRGELFF. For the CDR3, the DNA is TGTGCCAGCAGCACCCTGGGACAGGGGCGAGGGGAGCTGTTTTTT.

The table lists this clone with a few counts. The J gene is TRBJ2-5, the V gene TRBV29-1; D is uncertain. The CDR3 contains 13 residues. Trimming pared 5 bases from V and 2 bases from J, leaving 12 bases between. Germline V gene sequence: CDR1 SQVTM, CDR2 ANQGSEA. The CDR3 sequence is CSVKTRLQETQYF. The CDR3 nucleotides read TGCAGCGTTAAGACAAGGCTTCAAGAGACCCAGTACTTC.

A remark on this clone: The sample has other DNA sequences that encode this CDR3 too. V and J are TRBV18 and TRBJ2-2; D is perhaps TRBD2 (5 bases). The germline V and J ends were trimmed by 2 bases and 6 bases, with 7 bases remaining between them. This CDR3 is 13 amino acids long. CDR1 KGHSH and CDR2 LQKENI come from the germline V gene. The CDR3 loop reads CASSPEGAGELFF. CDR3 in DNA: TGTGCCAGCTCACCAGAGGGCGCCGGGGAGCTGTTTTTT.

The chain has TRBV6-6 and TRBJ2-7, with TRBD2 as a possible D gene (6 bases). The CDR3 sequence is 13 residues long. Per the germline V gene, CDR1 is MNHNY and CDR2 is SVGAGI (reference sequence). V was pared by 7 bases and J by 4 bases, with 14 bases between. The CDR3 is CASISGQTYEQYF. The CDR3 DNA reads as TGTGCCAGCATAAGCGGGCAGACTTACGAGCAGTACTTC.

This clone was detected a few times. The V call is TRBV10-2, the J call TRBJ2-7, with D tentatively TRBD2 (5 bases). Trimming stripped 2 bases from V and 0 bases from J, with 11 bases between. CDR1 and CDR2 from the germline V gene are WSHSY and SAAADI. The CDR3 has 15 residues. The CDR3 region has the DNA TGCGCCAGCAGTGAGAGTGGTGGGAGCTCCTACGAGCAGTACTTC. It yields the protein CASSESGGSSYEQYF.

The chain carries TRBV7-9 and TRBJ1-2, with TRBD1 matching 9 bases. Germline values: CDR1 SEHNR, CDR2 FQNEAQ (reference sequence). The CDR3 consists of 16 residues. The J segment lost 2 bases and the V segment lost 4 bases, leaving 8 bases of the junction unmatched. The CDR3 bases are TGTGCCAGCAGCTCCCGGACAGGGGAGGCGAACTATGGCTACACCTTC. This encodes CASSSRTGEANYGYTF.

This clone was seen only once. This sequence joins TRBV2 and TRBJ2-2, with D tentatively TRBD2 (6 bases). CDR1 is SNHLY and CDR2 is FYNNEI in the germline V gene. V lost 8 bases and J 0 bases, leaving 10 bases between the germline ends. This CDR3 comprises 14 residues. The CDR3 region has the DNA TGTGCCAGCGGAGGGGATTCGAACACCGGGGAGCTGTTTTTT. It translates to CASGGDSNTGELFF. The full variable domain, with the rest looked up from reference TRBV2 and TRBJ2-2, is EPEVTQTPSHQVTQMGQEVILRCVPISNHLYFYWYRQILGQKVEFLVSFYNNEISEKSEIFDDQFSVERPDGSNFTLKIRSTKLEDSAMYFCASGGDSNTGELFFGEGSRLTVL.

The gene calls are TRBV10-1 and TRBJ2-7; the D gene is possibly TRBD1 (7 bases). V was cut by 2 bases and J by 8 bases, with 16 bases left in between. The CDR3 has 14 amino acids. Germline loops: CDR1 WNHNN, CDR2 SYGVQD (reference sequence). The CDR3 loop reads CASSEKAGGYKQYF. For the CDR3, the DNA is TGCGCCAGCAGTGAGAAGGCAGGGGGGTATAAGCAGTACTTC.

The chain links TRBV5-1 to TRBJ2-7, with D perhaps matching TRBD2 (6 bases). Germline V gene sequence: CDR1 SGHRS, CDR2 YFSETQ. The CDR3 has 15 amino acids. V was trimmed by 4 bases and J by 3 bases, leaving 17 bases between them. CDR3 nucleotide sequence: TGCGCCAGCAGCCCAGTGGAGGGCAGTAACTACGAGCAGTACTTC. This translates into CASSPVEGSNYEQYF.

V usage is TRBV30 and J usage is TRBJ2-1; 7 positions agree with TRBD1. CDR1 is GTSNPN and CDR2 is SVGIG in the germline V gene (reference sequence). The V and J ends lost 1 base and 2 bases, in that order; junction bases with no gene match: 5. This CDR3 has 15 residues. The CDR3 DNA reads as TGTGCCTGGAGTGCGGAACAGGGGCCCTACAATGAGCAGTTCTTC. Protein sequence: CAWSAEQGPYNEQFF.

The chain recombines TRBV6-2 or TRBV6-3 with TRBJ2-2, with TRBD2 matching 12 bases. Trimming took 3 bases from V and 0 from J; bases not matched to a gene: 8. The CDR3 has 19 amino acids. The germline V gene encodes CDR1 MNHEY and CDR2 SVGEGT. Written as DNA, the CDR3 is TGTGCCAGCAGTTATTTGAGACTAGCGGGAGCTACGAACACCGGGGAGCTGTTTTTT. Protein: CASSYLRLAGATNTGELFF.

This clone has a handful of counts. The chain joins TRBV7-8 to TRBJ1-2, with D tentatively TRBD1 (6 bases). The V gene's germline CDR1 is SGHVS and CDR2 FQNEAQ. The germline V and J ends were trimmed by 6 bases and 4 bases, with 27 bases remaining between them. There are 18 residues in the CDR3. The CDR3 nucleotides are TGTGCCAGCAGTCTAGCTTTGTTTCGAACAGGGTACTCCTATGGCTACACCTTC. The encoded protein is CASSLALFRTGYSYGYTF.

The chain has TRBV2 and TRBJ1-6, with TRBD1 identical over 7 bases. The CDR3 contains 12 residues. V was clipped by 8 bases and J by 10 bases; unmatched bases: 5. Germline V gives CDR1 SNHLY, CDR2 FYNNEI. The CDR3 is CASVTGMSPLHF. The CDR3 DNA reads TGTGCCAGCGTGACAGGGATGTCACCCCTCCACTTT. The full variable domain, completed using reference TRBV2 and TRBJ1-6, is EPEVTQTPSHQVTQMGQEVILRCVPISNHLYFYWYRQILGQKVEFLVSFYNNEISEKSEIFDDQFSVERPDGSNFTLKIRSTKLEDSAMYFCASVTGMSPLHFGNGTRLTVT.